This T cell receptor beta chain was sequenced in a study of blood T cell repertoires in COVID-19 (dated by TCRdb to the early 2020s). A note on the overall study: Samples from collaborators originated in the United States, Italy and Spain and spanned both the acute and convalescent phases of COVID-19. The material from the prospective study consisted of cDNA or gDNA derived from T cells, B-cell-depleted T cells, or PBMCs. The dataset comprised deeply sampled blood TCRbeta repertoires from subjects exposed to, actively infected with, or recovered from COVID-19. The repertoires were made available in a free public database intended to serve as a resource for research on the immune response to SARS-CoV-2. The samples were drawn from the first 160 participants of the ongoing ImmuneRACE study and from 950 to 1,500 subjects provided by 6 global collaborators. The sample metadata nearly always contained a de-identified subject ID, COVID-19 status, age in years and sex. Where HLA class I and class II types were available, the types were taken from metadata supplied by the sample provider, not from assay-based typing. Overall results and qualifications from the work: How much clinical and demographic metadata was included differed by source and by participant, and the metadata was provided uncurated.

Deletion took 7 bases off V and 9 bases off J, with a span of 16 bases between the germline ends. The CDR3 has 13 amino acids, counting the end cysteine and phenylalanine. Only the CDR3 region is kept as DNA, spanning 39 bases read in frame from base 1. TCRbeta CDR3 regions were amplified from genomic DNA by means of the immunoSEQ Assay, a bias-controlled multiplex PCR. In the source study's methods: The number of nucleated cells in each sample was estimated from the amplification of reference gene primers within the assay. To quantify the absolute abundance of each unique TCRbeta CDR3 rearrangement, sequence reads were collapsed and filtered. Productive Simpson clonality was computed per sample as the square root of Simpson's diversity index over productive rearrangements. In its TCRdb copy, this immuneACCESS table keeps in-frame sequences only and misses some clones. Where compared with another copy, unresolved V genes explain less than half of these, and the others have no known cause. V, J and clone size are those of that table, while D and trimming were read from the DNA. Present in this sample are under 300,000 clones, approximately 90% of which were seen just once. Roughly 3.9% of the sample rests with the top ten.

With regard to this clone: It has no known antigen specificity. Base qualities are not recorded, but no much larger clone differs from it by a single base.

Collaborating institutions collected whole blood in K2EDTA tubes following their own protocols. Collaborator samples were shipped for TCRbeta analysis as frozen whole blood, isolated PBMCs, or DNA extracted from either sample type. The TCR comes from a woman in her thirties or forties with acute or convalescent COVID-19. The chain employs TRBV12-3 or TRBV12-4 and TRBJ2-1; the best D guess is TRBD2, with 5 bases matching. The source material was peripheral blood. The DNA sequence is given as TGTGCCAGCACCCTTGTAAGGGCGGGTGAGCAGTTCTTC. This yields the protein CASTLVRAGEQFF.